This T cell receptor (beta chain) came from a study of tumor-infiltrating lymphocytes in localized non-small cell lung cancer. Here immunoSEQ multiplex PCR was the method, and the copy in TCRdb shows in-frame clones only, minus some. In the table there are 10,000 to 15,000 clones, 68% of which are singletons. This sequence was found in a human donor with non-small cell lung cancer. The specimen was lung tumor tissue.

DNA for the CDR3: TGTGCCAGCAGTCTCCCAACTGTTAGTACAAACACCATATATTTT. It translates to CASSLPTVSTNTIYF. The V call is TRBV28, the J call TRBJ1-3; no definite D call. The germline gives CDR1 MDHEN, CDR2 SYDVKM. The V and J ends lost 5 bases and 6 bases respectively, with 17 bases between them. The CDR3 runs 15 residues.